These 15 T cell receptor beta chains originate from one sample sequenced in a study of T-cell memory formation after mild COVID-19. Each CDR3 protein is one row after TCRdb ran MiXCR on the 5' RACE reads. In the table there are around 83,000 distinct CDR3 sequences, around a quarter of which are singletons. Sequenced material: PBMCs or a T cell subset sorted from them (not recorded which). These receptor sequences come from a man aged 18 to 29 who had mild COVID-19 (a few samples of this study predate the infection). Cell type and time point are not known.

This clonotype was detected a few times. This rearrangement joins TRBV11-3 to TRBJ2-2, with D possibly matching TRBD1 (6 bases). The V end was cut by 5 bases, the J end by 7 bases, with 8 bases between. Germline CDR1 and CDR2: SGHNT and YENEEA. This CDR3 has 12 residues. CDR3 region: CASSGQSGELFF. CDR3 nucleotide sequence: TGTGCCAGCAGCGGACAGAGCGGGGAGCTGTTTTTT.

A single count supports this clonotype. The chain carries TRBV6-1 and TRBJ1-1, with D unclear. This CDR3 is built from 10 residues. The V gene lost 10 bases and the J gene lost 5 bases, with 8 bases spanning the gap. Looked up from germline, CDR1 is MNHNS and CDR2 is SASEGT. The CDR3 protein is CAIRWTEAFF. The CDR3 DNA reads as TGTGCCATCCGGTGGACTGAAGCTTTCTTT.

This chain connects TRBV13 to TRBJ2-3, with 12 bases identical to TRBD2. Germline CDR1 reads PRHDT; CDR2 reads FYEKMQ (reference sequence). V dropped 6 bases and J dropped 6; count of bases not matched to a gene: 7. The CDR3 has 15 residues. CDR3 residues: CASRIEGLAGDTQYF. DNA for the CDR3: TGTGCCAGCAGAATAGAGGGACTAGCGGGTGATACGCAGTATTTT.

This clonotype showed up just a few times. This chain uses TRBV12-3 or TRBV12-4 with TRBJ2-3; the D gene is possibly TRBD2 (7 bases). The V end was cut by 4 bases, the J end by 1 base, with 12 bases between. This CDR3 has 15 residues. This CDR3 reads CASSWGRGGTDTQYF. CDR3 nucleotides: TGTGCCAGCAGTTGGGGGAGGGGGGGCACAGATACGCAGTATTTT.

The V gene is TRBV11-2, the J gene TRBJ1-1; D is perhaps TRBD1 (5 bases). The CDR3 length is 15 residues. The germline V and J ends were trimmed by 2 bases and 3 bases, with 13 bases remaining between them. Germline V gene sequence: CDR1 SGHAT, CDR2 FQNNGV. The CDR3 reads CASSLSRGTYTEAFF. The CDR3 coding sequence is TGTGCCAGCAGCTTAAGTCGGGGGACTTACACTGAAGCTTTCTTT.

This clonotype has more than one count but fewer than ten. The chain employs TRBV7-9 and TRBJ1-3; D is unclear. V gave up 4 bases and J gave up 2 bases, with 12 bases separating them. In germline, CDR1 is SEHNR, CDR2 FQNEAQ (reference sequence). The CDR3 extends over 15 amino acids. CDR3 region: CASSSIQAAGNTIYF. In nucleotides, the CDR3 is TGTGCCAGCAGCTCAATCCAGGCCGCTGGAAACACCATATATTTT.

The V gene is TRBV29-1, the J gene TRBJ1-1; the match to TRBD1 covers 10 bases. V was pared by 3 bases and J by 0 bases, with 7 bases of the junction left unmatched. Germline lookup yields CDR1 SQVTM and CDR2 ANQGSEA. The CDR3 contains 16 residues. The CDR3 protein is CSVEGGQGKMNTEAFF. CDR3 DNA: TGCAGCGTTGAGGGGGGACAGGGGAAGATGAACACTGAAGCTTTCTTT.

This clonotype was observed a few times. The gene calls are TRBV11-1 and TRBJ2-7, with unresolved D. With 4 bases removed from V and 3 bases from J, the gap between germline ends came to 4 bases. CDR1 is SGHAT, CDR2 FQDESV, per germline (reference sequence). This CDR3 has 11 amino acids. CDR3 sequence (DNA): TGTGCCAGCAGCTACTACTACGAGCAGTACTTC. Its protein is CASSYYYEQYF.

The V and J genes are TRBV4-1 and TRBJ1-1; D remains ambiguous. V lost 3 bases to trimming and J lost 1 base, with 12 bases between them. The CDR3 contains 15 residues. Germline assignment: CDR1 MGHRA and CDR2 YSYEKL. The CDR3 DNA reads as TGCGCCAGCAGCCAGGGAATCAGCGCGAACACTGAAGCTTTCTTT. Amino acid sequence: CASSQGISANTEAFF.

The chain combines TRBV30 with TRBJ2-7; no clear D. Germline V CDR1 and CDR2: GTSNPN, SVGIG (reference sequence). Deletions cut 1 base from V and 2 bases from J, with 9 bases between. The CDR3 loop spans 13 amino acids. CDR3 DNA sequence: TGTGCCTGGAGTGACCAGGCGACCTACGAGCAGTACTTC. It codes for CAWSDQATYEQYF. Full variable domain (outside the CDR3, taken from reference TRBV30 and TRBJ2-7): SQTIHQWPATLVQPVGSPLSLECTVEGTSNPNLYWYRQAAGRGLQLLFYSVGIGQISSEVPQNLSASRPQDRQFILSSKKLLLSDSGFYLCAWSDQATYEQYFGPGTRLTVT.

This clonotype appeared once. The chain is built from TRBV7-3 and TRBJ1-2; a weak D match, TRBD1 (5 bases). Trimming left V 7 bases short and J 4 bases short, with 13 bases between. CDR1 is SGHTA and CDR2 is FQGTGA in the germline V gene. The CDR3 covers 13 residues. The CDR3 loop reads CASIHQGLYGYTF. The CDR3, as DNA: TGTGCCAGCATCCATCAGGGCCTCTATGGCTACACCTTC.

The V gene is TRBV12-3 or TRBV12-4, the J gene TRBJ2-1; 8 bases fit TRBD2. This CDR3 comprises 14 residues. V was clipped by 6 bases and J by 5 bases; unmatched bases: 6. In DNA, the CDR3 is TGTGCCAGCAGCGAGACTAGCGATAACAATGAGCAGTTCTTC. Translating it yields CASSETSDNNEQFF.

In this sample, this clonotype turned up a few times. This chain links TRBV9 with TRBJ1-1; 7 bases fit TRBD1. The CDR3 has 14 amino acids. Germline V CDR1 and CDR2: SGDLS, YYNGEE. The V segment lost 2 bases and the J segment 2 bases; nucleotides outside the gene matches: 3. CDR3 DNA: TGTGCCAGCAGCGTGGAGGGGGCTAACACTGAAGCTTTCTTT. Translated: CASSVEGANTEAFF.

This clonotype was seen once. The chain has TRBV20-1 and TRBJ2-2, with 12 positions matching TRBD2. The V segment lost 5 bases and the J segment 5 bases; nucleotides outside the gene matches: 6. CDR3 size: 15 residues. Germline loops: CDR1 DFQATT, CDR2 SNEGSKA (reference sequence). The CDR3 loop reads CSAPFTSGGTGELFF. The CDR3 DNA sequence: TGCAGTGCTCCCTTTACTAGCGGGGGGACCGGGGAGCTGTTTTTT.

This chain links TRBV27 with TRBJ2-1, with D maybe TRBD2 (6 bases). Trimming removed 3 bases at V and 5 bases at J, with 11 bases between. Looked up from germline, CDR1 is MNHEY and CDR2 is SMNVEV (reference sequence). The CDR3 has 14 amino acids. The CDR3 DNA follows: TGTGCCAGCAGTTTGGCCGGACTAAACAATGAGCAGTTCTTC. Protein sequence: CASSLAGLNNEQFF.